Following are 7 T cell receptor beta chains from one sample sequenced in a study of T-cell reconstitution after alpha-beta-depleted transplantation in children. TCRbeta library construction was performed incorporating unique molecular identifiers. TCRdb passed the PCR reads through MiXCR, listing each CDR3 protein once. The sample consists of under 300,000 distinct CDR3 sequences, more than 7.5% of them appearing once. The material sequenced was PBMCs from the stem cell graft donor, taken from the stem cell graft. All receptors derive from a human donor who donated a stem cell graft to a child with SCID.

This clonotype was seen many times. V and J are TRBV3-1 and TRBJ2-2; unclear D gene. V was cut by 4 bases and J by 4 bases, with 7 bases left in between. The CDR3 covers 13 residues. Germline V CDR1 and CDR2: LGHDT, YNNKEL (reference sequence). The CDR3 nucleotides read TGTGCCAGCAGCCCCCGGGTCACCGGGGAGCTGTTTTTT. It translates to CASSPRVTGELFF. Looking up the rest from reference TRBV3-1 and TRBJ2-2 gives the full variable domain: DTAVSQTPKYLVTQMGNDKSIKCEQNLGHDTMYWYKQDSKKFLKIMFSYNNKELIINETVPNRFSPKSPDKAHLNLHINSLELGDSAVYFCASSPRVTGELFFGEGSRLTVL.

This clonotype has a count of ten or more. The rearrangement joins TRBV2 to TRBJ2-5, with TRBD1 as a possible D gene (6 bases). CDR3 length: 17 residues. The V gene's germline CDR1 is SNHLY and CDR2 FYNNEI. With 3 bases removed from V and 2 bases from J, the gap between germline ends came to 19 bases. CDR3 nucleotide sequence: TGTGCCAGCAGTGAGGGGGCGAGCGTGTATTTACAAGAGACCCAGTACTTC. This translates into CASSEGASVYLQETQYF. The variable domain in full, completed from reference TRBV2 and TRBJ2-5, reads EPEVTQTPSHQVTQMGQEVILRCVPISNHLYFYWYRQILGQKVEFLVSFYNNEISEKSEIFDDQFSVERPDGSNFTLKIRSTKLEDSAMYFCASSEGASVYLQETQYFGPGTRLLVL.

For this clonotype: The germline gene is not matched at one end of the junction; a read error may be the cause. The V gene is TRBV20-1, the J gene TRBJ2-2, with 10 bases lining up with TRBD2. The CDR3 has 16 residues. Germline V lookup: CDR1 DFQATT, CDR2 SNEGSKA (reference sequence). For the CDR3, the DNA is TGCTGTGCTAGACGAAGCGGGGGGGCTGGCACCGGGGAGCTGTTTTTT. Protein: CCARRSGGAGTGELFF.

This clonotype was counted ten times or more. The chain carries TRBV27 and TRBJ2-7; unclear D gene. Trimming left V 2 bases short and J 2 bases short, with 22 bases between. In germline, CDR1 is MNHEY, CDR2 SMNVEV (reference sequence). The CDR3 has 18 amino acids. The CDR3 is CASSLKPGFVEGTYEQYF. DNA for the CDR3: TGTGCCAGCAGTTTAAAACCCGGCTTCGTCGAAGGGACCTACGAGCAGTACTTC.

Many counts were recorded for this clonotype. The V gene is TRBV12-3 or TRBV12-4, the J gene TRBJ2-1, with TRBD2 as a possible D gene (7 bases). V was cut by 5 bases and J by 1 base, with 18 bases left in between. The CDR3 consists of 17 residues. CDR3 in amino acids: CASSPSRGGLSYNEQFF. For the CDR3, the DNA is TGTGCCAGCAGTCCATCAAGGGGGGGCTTATCCTACAATGAGCAGTTCTTC.

This clonotype was counted ten times or more. The chain links TRBV10-3 to TRBJ2-2; D is ambiguous. The V end was cut by 3 bases, the J end by 5 bases, with 10 bases between. The CDR3 has 14 residues. Germline V gene sequence: CDR1 ENHRY, CDR2 SYGVKD. CDR3 amino acids: CAISEARKTGELFF. CDR3 nucleotides: TGTGCCATCAGTGAAGCTCGGAAAACCGGGGAGCTGTTTTTT.

This clonotype was seen ten or more times. The V call is TRBV3-1, the J call TRBJ2-1, with D unresolved. Germline V gene sequence: CDR1 LGHDT, CDR2 YNNKEL (reference sequence). V lost 0 bases and J 7 bases, leaving 7 bases between the germline ends. The CDR3 is made up of 13 amino acids. CDR3 sequence reads: CASSQDRRNEQFF. In DNA, the CDR3 is TGTGCCAGCAGCCAAGATCGGAGAAATGAGCAGTTCTTC.